These 22 T cell receptor beta chains came from one sample sequenced in a study of low-dose radiotherapy and immunotherapy resistance in tumors. Sample time point: before trial treatment. A roughly 22-cycle PCR with a constant-region primer and V-primer adapter amplified TCRs. TCRdb redid the calling of the reads with MiXCR, one entry per CDR3 protein. The sample lists some 45,000 distinct CDR3 sequences, about 12% seen once, with approximately 6.2% in the top ten. This specimen was PBMCs, taken before treatment. These receptor sequences come from a female donor with ovarian cancer.

This clonotype was counted at least ten times. CDR3 protein: CASSPQTSGVPEFF. DNA of the CDR3: TGTGCCAGTAGTCCTCAGACTAGCGGGGTTCCTGAGTTCTTC. This chain connects TRBV19 to TRBJ2-1; TRBD2 matches at 11 bases. Germline V lookup: CDR1 LNHDA, CDR2 SQIVND (reference sequence). The trim removed 5 bases at V and 14 bases at J, leaving 11 bases unmatched. This CDR3 comprises 14 residues.

This clonotype was recorded many times. The chain joins TRBV14 to TRBJ2-1; 9 bases fit TRBD1. The CDR3 is 16 amino acids. Germline CDR1 is SGHDN and CDR2 is FVKESK. Germline trimming cut 4 bases from V and 7 bases from J; bases unmatched to any gene: 11. The CDR3 here is CASSLRGTGIWNEQFF. The CDR3 nucleotides are TGTGCCAGCAGCCTAAGGGGGACAGGGATATGGAATGAGCAGTTCTTC.

This clonotype has a count of ten or more. The chain joins TRBV7-6 to TRBJ2-1; the match to TRBD2 covers 8 bases. With V trimmed by 5 bases and J by 2 bases, 8 bases remained unmatched. The CDR3 has 16 amino acids. Germline CDR1 and CDR2: SGHVS and FNYEAQ. CDR3 coding DNA: TGTGCCAGCAGCCCGGAGGTAGCGGGGACCTACAATGAGCAGTTCTTC. Encoded protein: CASSPEVAGTYNEQFF.

This clonotype showed up many times. The gene calls are TRBV7-8 and TRBJ2-7, with 9 positions matching TRBD1. The V and J ends lost 0 bases and 11 bases, in that order; junction bases with no gene match: 8. Germline-derived CDR1 and CDR2 are SGHVS and FQNEAQ. This CDR3 spans 14 amino acids. CDR3 DNA: TGTGCCAGCAGCTTAGCGGGACAGGGTTATAAGGAGTACTTC. Translation gives CASSLAGQGYKEYF. The variable domain in full, with the rest retrieved from reference TRBV7-8 and TRBJ2-7, is GAGVSQSPRYKVAKRGQDVALRCDPISGHVSLFWYQQALGQGPEFLTYFQNEAQLDKSGLPSDRFFAERPEGSVSTLKIQRTQQEDSAVYLCASSLAGQGYKEYFGPGTRLTVT.

The CDR3, as DNA: TGTGCCAGCAGTTACTCGATTCCGGGGCCGTGGGGAGAAGCTTTCTTT. The encoded protein is CASSYSIPGPWGEAFF. The gene calls are TRBV6-2 or TRBV6-3 and TRBJ1-1; D perhaps matches TRBD1 (5 bases). The CDR3 consists of 16 residues. V lost 0 bases, J lost 8 bases, and 19 bases lay in between. Germline V gives CDR1 MNHEY, CDR2 SVGEGT.

This clonotype occurred many times. A read error may produce the germline difference seen at one junction end. The chain uses TRBV12-3 or TRBV12-4 and TRBJ2-3, with D tentatively TRBD2 (6 bases). The CDR3 is 13 residues long. The CDR3 DNA is TGTGCCAGCAATTTAGGAGGGCCAGATACGCAGTATTTT. It yields the protein CASNLGGPDTQYF.

This clonotype was counted ten times or more. J is TRBJ2-1 and V is TRBV10-3; TRBD1 aligns across 9 bases. The V segment lost 0 bases and the J segment 4 bases; nucleotides outside the gene matches: 4. Germline loops: CDR1 ENHRY, CDR2 SYGVKD. The CDR3 has 16 residues. For the CDR3, the DNA is TGTGCCATCAGTGAGTCGGGGACAGGGAGATACAATGAGCAGTTCTTC. Protein product: CAISESGTGRYNEQFF.

This clonotype was seen ten or more times. The V call is TRBV20-1, the J call TRBJ2-7; D is ambiguous. Looked up from germline, CDR1 is DFQATT and CDR2 is SNEGSKA (reference sequence). This CDR3 region has 12 residues. V lost 6 bases to trimming and J lost 2 bases, with 11 bases between them. CDR3 in amino acids: CSATPYTYEQYF. CDR3 nucleotide sequence: TGCAGTGCCACCCCCTACACCTACGAGCAGTACTTC.

This clonotype was recorded many times. CDR3 in DNA: TGTGCCAGCAGCTTAGTGCGGGGGAGCTCTGGGGCCAACGTCCTGACTTTC. Protein product: CASSLVRGSSGANVLTF. The V and J genes are TRBV7-9 and TRBJ2-6; TRBD2 agrees at 7 bases. This CDR3 contains 17 residues. Germline CDR1 reads SEHNR; CDR2 reads FQNEAQ (reference sequence). V trimming: 1 base; J trimming: 0 bases; junction bases outside the gene matches: 3.

The chain has TRBV20-1 and TRBJ2-7; TRBD1 might be the D (5 bases). The CDR3 totals 15 residues. With 0 bases removed from V and 3 bases from J, the gap between germline ends came to 15 bases. The V gene's germline CDR1 is DFQATT and CDR2 SNEGSKA (reference sequence). CDR3 loop: CSARDPAGQGYEQYF. DNA for the CDR3: TGCAGTGCTAGAGATCCGGCAGGGCAAGGCTACGAGCAGTACTTC.

This clonotype was seen repeatedly, ten times or more. The chain carries TRBV2 and TRBJ1-5; D is ambiguous. Germline CDR1 reads SNHLY; CDR2 reads FYNNEI. Trimming stripped 7 bases from V and 4 bases from J, with 17 bases between. CDR3 length: 15 amino acids. CDR3 in DNA: TGTGCCAGCATGGATGGAGGGTCCGTAAATCAGCCCCAGCATTTT. It encodes CASMDGGSVNQPQHF.

This clonotype was recorded a few times. The V call is TRBV10-3, the J call TRBJ1-2; D gene unclear. This CDR3 is 11 amino acids long. Germline CDR1 is ENHRY and CDR2 is SYGVKD. Trimming cost V 6 bases and J 6 bases, with 8 bases left between them. The CDR3 is CAISGNDGYTF. CDR3 nucleotides: TGTGCCATCAGCGGGAACGATGGCTACACCTTC.

This clonotype has a count of ten or more. CDR3 amino acids: CASSHPWGAQETQYF. The CDR3 bases are TGCGCCAGCAGCCACCCCTGGGGGGCCCAAGAGACCCAGTACTTC. The rearrangement links TRBV4-1 to TRBJ2-5; either TRBD1 or TRBD2 may fit D (6 bases each). The CDR3 consists of 15 residues. Per the germline V gene, CDR1 is MGHRA and CDR2 is YSYEKL. The ends were cut back, 3 bases at V and 1 base at J, with 12 bases in the middle.

Ten or more counts support this clonotype. The rearrangement uses TRBV12-3 or TRBV12-4 and TRBJ2-4; no definite D call. The CDR3 is 14 amino acids. V dropped 5 bases and J dropped 5 bases, with 13 bases sitting between them. The CDR3 sequence: CASSADRYENIQYF. CDR3 in DNA: TGTGCCAGCAGTGCCGACCGGTATGAAAACATTCAGTACTTC.

In this sample, this clonotype turned up many times. The CDR3 sequence: CASSFPSAGRIEQFF. The CDR3 DNA reads as TGTGCCAGCAGTTTCCCCTCAGCGGGGAGGATTGAGCAGTTCTTC. The chain has TRBV28 and TRBJ2-1; TRBD2 agrees at 7 bases. Trimming cost V 3 bases and J 9 bases; bases outside gene matches: 11. The CDR3 has 15 amino acids. Germline loops: CDR1 MDHEN, CDR2 SYDVKM.

This clonotype was recorded a few times. The chain recombines TRBV28 with TRBJ2-2; 8 bases align to TRBD2. The V gene end was trimmed by 6 bases and the J gene end by 4 bases; junction bases not matched to a gene: 7. The CDR3 totals 15 residues. Per the germline V gene, CDR1 is MDHEN and CDR2 is SYDVKM. The CDR3 nucleotides read TGTGCCAGCAGCCCCGGGACTAGATCCACCGGGGAGCTGTTTTTT. Translation: CASSPGTRSTGELFF.

In its sample, this clonotype was seen many times. The rearrangement uses TRBV5-1 and TRBJ2-7; TRBD1 aligns across 8 bases. Germline V gene sequence: CDR1 SGHRS, CDR2 YFSETQ. CDR3 length: 17 amino acids. V gave up 0 bases and J gave up 9 bases; unmatched junction bases: 17. In DNA form, the CDR3 reads TGCGCCAGCAGCTTGGGGGCAGGGGGCGCACGACCCCCCGTGCAGTACTTC. Protein product: CASSLGAGGARPPVQYF.

This clonotype was picked up many times. The chain is built from TRBV20-1 and TRBJ1-2; 7 bases agree with TRBD1. Germline V gives CDR1 DFQATT, CDR2 SNEGSKA (reference sequence). This CDR3 contains 12 residues. Germline trimming cut 3 bases from V and 7 bases from J; bases unmatched to any gene: 5. This chain's CDR3 is CSARRQGGGYTF. CDR3 coding DNA: TGCAGTGCTAGGCGACAGGGCGGTGGCTACACCTTC.

As concerns this clonotype: One base separates it from a far larger clone, so it is likely a read error. The chain combines TRBV10-3 with TRBJ2-5, with 13 bases fitting TRBD2. This CDR3 has 16 residues. Germline CDR1 reads ENHRY; CDR2 reads SYGVKD. The CDR3 spells CASSRSTSGGGNEQYF. The CDR3 DNA reads as TGTGCCAGCAGTCGAAGTACTAGCGGGGGGGGGAATGAGCAGTACTTC.

This clonotype showed up many times. The chain carries TRBV6-5 and TRBJ1-6; TRBD1 agrees at 7 bases. This CDR3 contains 12 residues. With 6 bases clipped from V and 9 bases from J, the junction kept 2 bases outside the gene matches. Germline values: CDR1 MNHEY, CDR2 SVGAGI. The CDR3 spells CASRQGPSPLHF. For the CDR3, the DNA is TGTGCCAGCAGACAGGGGCCTTCACCCCTCCACTTT.

This clonotype was recorded many times. This chain links TRBV5-5 with TRBJ2-5; D is possibly TRBD2 (7 bases). V was clipped by 0 bases and J by 5 bases, with 14 bases between them. CDR3 length: 15 residues. CDR1 is SGHKS and CDR2 is YYEKEE in the germline V gene (reference sequence). In DNA, the CDR3 is TGTGCCAGCAGCTTGGGGGGGGGCCAGGCCGAGACCCAGTACTTC. Protein sequence: CASSLGGGQAETQYF.

This clonotype occurred a few times. Possible read error: a much larger clone is one base away. The chain uses TRBV20-1 and TRBJ2-7, with a possible D match to TRBD1 (5 bases). The CDR3 loop spans 13 amino acids. V was cut by 5 bases and J by 3 bases, with 14 bases left in between. Germline CDR1 is DFQATT and CDR2 is SNEGSKA (reference sequence). In DNA, the CDR3 is TGCAGTGCTCGGAGCCCGGACAACTACGAGCAGTACTTC. The encoded protein is CSARSPDNYEQYF.